Described below is a single T cell receptor (beta chain) sequence and its context. This specimen comes from a study of blood T cell repertoires in COVID-19. On the study more broadly: Whether acute or convalescent, the COVID-19 samples came from the United States, Italy and Spain. T cells, B-cell-depleted T cells, or PBMCs supplied cDNA or gDNA.

Adults between roughly 18 and 90 years of age took part from 24 US areas. Cohort 3 recovered donors had two negative PCRs, clearance, or symptom resolution. This CDR3 region has 16 residues. V was cut by 6 bases and J by 8 bases, with 22 bases left in between. CDR1 and CDR2 from the germline V gene are SEHNR and FQNEAQ (reference sequence). The assay was immunoSEQ multiplex PCR, and TCRdb's table has in-frame clones only and misses some. This table has roughly 170,000 clones, 82% appearing once. The V call is TRBV7-9, the J call TRBJ2-2; D may be TRBD2 (6 bases). This TCR was recovered from a man in his 60s who had recovered from COVID-19. Sequenced input: PBMCs or T cells enriched from blood (not recorded which). The CDR3 bases are TGTGCCAGCAGTCCGAGCGGCGGGGCTGCGAATGGGGAGCTGTTTTTT. Translated, it gives CASSPSGGAANGELFF.